The 9 T cell receptor beta chains given below trace back to one sample, sequenced in a study of vaccination and CD4 T cells after COVID-19. No antigen has been identified for these receptors. Described treatment: approximately nine-day PBMC culture with coronavirus spike peptide pools or control peptides (ViraFEST assay). Sequenced with the Oncomine TCR Beta short-read assay was DNA taken from cultured CD4+ T cells. Each CDR3 protein gets one entry after TCRdb re-called the PCR reads with MiXCR. This sample has under 9,500 distinct CDR3 sequences, with over 70% found just once. Source material: CD4+ T cells from blood, cultured in vitro. The receptors stem from a human donor who had recovered from COVID-19.

The chain has TRBV18 and TRBJ1-2; 9 bases are shared with TRBD1. The CDR3 runs 15 residues. The V gene's germline CDR1 is KGHSH and CDR2 LQKENI. After removal of 3 bases from V and 3 bases from J, the junction contained 5 bases not matched to a gene. The CDR3 sequence: CASSPIQGADYGYTF. In nucleotides, the CDR3 is TGTGCCAGCTCACCGATACAGGGGGCTGACTATGGCTACACCTTC.

The V gene is TRBV7-6, the J gene TRBJ1-1; D possibly corresponds to TRBD1 (5 bases). Germline V gene lookup returns CDR1 SGHVS and CDR2 FNYEAQ. Between the trimmed V and J ends, which lost 2 bases and 1 base, there was a span of 11 bases. The CDR3 loop spans 15 amino acids. CDR3 in DNA: TGTGCCAGCAGCTTAAGCGGCCAGGGGAACACTGAAGCTTTCTTT. This translates into CASSLSGQGNTEAFF. The variable domain in full, with the rest retrieved from reference TRBV7-6 and TRBJ1-1, is GAGVSQSPRYKVTKRGQDVALRCDPISGHVSLYWYRQALGQGPEFLTYFNYEAQQDKSGLPNDRFSAERPEGSISTLTIQRTEQRDSAMYRCASSLSGQGNTEAFFGQGTRLTVV.

The J gene is TRBJ1-1, the V gene TRBV11-3; a weak D match, TRBD1 (5 bases). Trimming pared 3 bases from V and 5 bases from J, leaving 13 bases between. The CDR3 totals 14 residues. Germline CDR1 and CDR2: SGHNT and YENEEA. CDR3 sequence (DNA): TGTGCCAGCAGCTTGGCTGAGGGGAAAACTGAAGCTTTCTTT. It is translated as CASSLAEGKTEAFF.

The V gene is TRBV20-1, the J gene TRBJ2-1, with 9 bases aligning to TRBD1. Germline CDR1 is DFQATT and CDR2 is SNEGSKA (reference sequence). J was trimmed by 6 bases and V by 3 bases; bases with no gene match: 3. The CDR3 has 13 residues. CDR3 DNA sequence: TGCAGTGCTAGGGGGACAGGGTCCAATGAGCAGTTCTTC. Its translation: CSARGTGSNEQFF.

The chain combines TRBV5-1 with TRBJ1-2; no firm D call. Trimming took 2 bases from V and 6 from J, leaving 8 bases between them. CDR1 SGHRS and CDR2 YFSETQ come from the germline V gene. The CDR3 consists of 12 residues. As DNA, the CDR3 is TGCGCCAGCAGCTTCGGCGTCAATGGCTACACCTTC. Translated, it gives CASSFGVNGYTF. The whole variable domain, filled in from reference TRBV5-1 and TRBJ1-2, reads KAGVTQTPRYLIKTRGQQVTLSCSPISGHRSVSWYQQTPGQGLQFLFEYFSETQRNKGNFPGRFSGRQFSNSRSEMNVSTLELGDSALYLCASSFGVNGYTFGSGTRLTVV.

This sequence joins TRBV11-3 and TRBJ1-6; D not certain. Trimming cost V 0 bases and J 0 bases, with 9 bases left between them. The CDR3 consists of 17 residues. Germline CDR1 and CDR2: SGHNT and YENEEA. The CDR3 sequence is CASSLDRGSSYNSPLHF. The CDR3 nucleotides read TGTGCCAGCAGCTTAGATCGTGGGAGCTCCTATAATTCACCCCTCCACTTT.

The chain couples TRBV7-9 to TRBJ1-2; D remains unclear. CDR3 length equals 15 residues. The germline V gene has CDR1 SEHNR and CDR2 FQNEAQ (reference sequence). V lost 3 bases and J 1 base, leaving 12 bases between the germline ends. Here the CDR3 reads CASSLERSVNYGYTF. The CDR3 DNA sequence: TGTGCCAGCAGCTTGGAAAGATCAGTTAACTATGGCTACACCTTC.

The rearrangement uses TRBV20-1 and TRBJ1-5; perhaps TRBD1 as D (5 bases). The germline V gene has CDR1 DFQATT and CDR2 SNEGSKA (reference sequence). V lost 0 bases, J lost 1 base, and 13 bases lay in between. This CDR3 contains 16 residues. The CDR3 sequence: CSARDRTITSNQPQHF. CDR3 coding DNA: TGCAGTGCTAGAGATAGGACAATTACAAGCAATCAGCCCCAGCATTTT.

A word on this clonotype: One junction end disagrees with the germline gene, perhaps due to a read error. The chain is built from TRBV7-9 and TRBJ1-3; 7 bases are a match to TRBD1. CDR3 size: 14 residues. The germline CDR1 and CDR2 sequences are SEHNR and FQNEAQ (reference sequence). CDR3 DNA: TGTGCCAGCAGCTTAGATCAGGGGGGGGGACAGAAGCATTTT. Its translation is CASSLDQGGGQKHF.